Only one count was recorded for the clone carrying this TCR beta chain. Its target is unknown. Germline values: CDR1 GTSNPN, CDR2 SVGIG (reference sequence). V shed 8 bases and J 6 bases; nucleotides not matched to a gene: 3. This CDR3 spans 11 amino acids. The source of the sample is a study of a mutant IDH1 vaccine in newly diagnosed glioma. Study overall: Vaccines were begun 4-6 weeks after radiotherapy alone, or with temozolomide cycles. The therapy given earlier, which was standard therapy, consisted of radiotherapy, temozolomide, or both, and most of the patients received both.

Profiled with immunoSEQ multiplex PCR; TCRdb holds only in-frame clones, not every one. The sample has roughly 60,000 clones; roughly 80% are singletons. Study conclusions and caveats: Vaccination induced immune responses in 93.3% of patients.

Time point given: week 11, during vaccination. With topical imiquimod, each dose of the vaccine consisted of 300 ug of mutant IDH1 20-mer peptide. The receptor comes from a man in his thirties or forties with glioma. Specimen: PBMCs, collected from a glioma patient whose treatment included an IDH1 peptide vaccine. V is TRBV30 and J is TRBJ1-2; 10 bases match TRBD1. The DNA for the CDR3 is TGTGCCCGGGACAGGGGACATGGCTACACCTTC. This codes for CARDRGHGYTF.